This passage covers 20 T cell receptor beta chains from one sample sequenced in a study of OX40 agonist ivuxolimab in advanced cancers. Method: immunoSEQ multiplex PCR; TCRdb's copy keeps in-frame clones and lacks some. This table has 100,000 or so clones, around 85% appearing once. Sequencing was performed on CD4+ or CD8+ T cells sorted from blood, taken in a trial of the OX40 agonist ivuxolimab. These TCRs come from an adult with an advanced solid tumor such as melanoma, head and neck, liver or kidney cancer.

The chain combines TRBV5-4 with TRBJ1-1; TRBD1 is a possible D gene (5 bases). This CDR3 has 14 amino acids. Between the trimmed V and J ends, which lost 4 bases and 1 base, there was a span of 11 bases. Germline V gene lookup returns CDR1 SGHNT and CDR2 YYREEE (reference sequence). Here the CDR3 DNA reads TGTGCCAGCAGCCCCGGGACGGCGAACACTGAAGCTTTCTTT. As protein: CASSPGTANTEAFF.

The genes are TRBV11-1 and TRBJ1-5, with no clear D. CDR1 is SGHAT, CDR2 FQDESV, per germline (reference sequence). The V end was cut by 1 base, the J end by 3 bases, with 4 bases between. This CDR3 is built from 13 residues. DNA of the CDR3: TGTGCCAGCAGCTTAGACACCAATCAGCCCCAGCATTTT. This translates into CASSLDTNQPQHF.

The chain couples TRBV9 to TRBJ1-2; D not resolved. Per germline, CDR1 SGDLS and CDR2 YYNGEE. This CDR3 contains 13 residues. V lost 3 bases to trimming and J lost 7 bases, with 13 bases between them. CDR3 nucleotides: TGTGCCAGCAGCGCCGCGGTTGGGTCTGGCTACACCTTC. Translated: CASSAAVGSGYTF.

The V gene is TRBV19, the J gene TRBJ1-2; TRBD1 matches at 8 bases. CDR1 LNHDA and CDR2 SQIVND come from the germline V gene (reference sequence). V lost 10 bases, J lost 7 bases, and 14 bases stayed unmatched. The CDR3 loop spans 14 amino acids. The CDR3 here is CATTSGQGNPGYTF. CDR3 nucleotide sequence: TGTGCCACTACCTCTGGACAGGGCAACCCTGGCTACACCTTC.

This clone was recorded only once. The chain joins TRBV6-1 to TRBJ2-1; tentatively, D is TRBD1 or TRBD2 (5 bases each). V was clipped by 4 bases and J by 11 bases, with 18 bases between them. The CDR3 is made up of 14 amino acids. Germline CDR1 is MNHNS and CDR2 is SASEGT. Here the CDR3 reads CASSAGDPRRQQFF. As DNA, the CDR3 is TGTGCCAGCAGTGCTGGGGACCCCCGTAGGCAGCAGTTCTTC.

V usage is TRBV6-1 and J usage is TRBJ1-2, with a weak D call TRBD1 (6 bases). With 4 bases removed from V and 5 bases from J, the gap between germline ends came to 17 bases. The CDR3 loop spans 15 amino acids. The germline gives CDR1 MNHNS, CDR2 SASEGT. The CDR3 protein is CASSGDLGTPYGYTF. CDR3 sequence (DNA): TGTGCCAGCAGTGGGGACCTCGGGACACCTTATGGCTACACCTTC.

The CDR3: CASSPSVADTDTQYF. DNA for the CDR3: TGTGCCAGCAGCCCTTCGGTAGCAGACACAGATACGCAGTATTTT. The chain is built from TRBV7-3 and TRBJ2-3, with D hard to call. The V gene lost 5 bases and the J gene lost 2 bases, with 14 bases spanning the gap. Germline loops: CDR1 SGHTA, CDR2 FQGTGA. This CDR3 has 15 residues.

The chain is built from TRBV2 and TRBJ2-3; the D gene is possibly TRBD2 (6 bases). Trimming removed 3 bases from V and 5 bases from J, with 15 bases in between. The CDR3 has 15 residues. Germline CDR1 reads SNHLY; CDR2 reads FYNNEI. The DNA for the CDR3 is TGTGCCAGCAGTGATAACGGGAGAGGGGTAGATACGCAGTATTTT. It codes for CASSDNGRGVDTQYF.

The chain uses TRBV28 and TRBJ1-6; no clear D. Trimming shortened V by 10 bases and J by 0 bases, and 10 bases separated the two germline ends. The CDR3 spans 14 residues. The germline gives CDR1 MDHEN, CDR2 SYDVKM. CDR3 sequence: CATPGSSYNSPLHF. The CDR3 nucleotides are TGTGCCACACCGGGGAGCTCCTATAATTCACCCCTCCACTTT.

There are a few counts of this clone. The chain couples TRBV7-2 to TRBJ2-3; 13 bases agree with TRBD2. V gave up 4 bases and J gave up 0 bases; unmatched junction bases: 10. This CDR3 spans 19 amino acids. Germline values: CDR1 SGHTA, CDR2 FQGNSA. CDR3 in DNA: TGTGCCAGCAGCTATGGGACTAGCGGGACCGTTTCAAGCACAGATACGCAGTATTTT. This encodes CASSYGTSGTVSSTDTQYF.

The genes are TRBV5-1 and TRBJ2-3, with TRBD2 matching over 10 bases. Germline-derived CDR1 and CDR2 are SGHRS and YFSETQ. V lost 4 bases and J lost 4; bases outside the gene matches: 12. The CDR3 is made up of 17 amino acids. CDR3 loop: CASSLSERSGRADTQYF. CDR3 DNA: TGCGCCAGCAGCCTTTCGGAGAGGAGCGGGAGGGCAGATACGCAGTATTTT.

The chain recombines TRBV10-1 with TRBJ1-4, with D perhaps TRBD1 (5 bases). CDR3 length: 17 residues. Germline V lookup: CDR1 WNHNN, CDR2 SYGVQD (reference sequence). V was trimmed by 2 bases and J by 0 bases, leaving 13 bases between them. CDR3 coding DNA: TGCGCCAGCAGTGAGACACGAGGGGACGCAACTAATGAAAAACTGTTTTTT. Its protein product is CASSETRGDATNEKLFF.

J is TRBJ1-2 and V is TRBV18, with TRBD1 matching 9 bases. The CDR3 consists of 15 residues. Germline CDR1 is KGHSH and CDR2 is LQKENI. J lost 0 bases, V lost 5 bases, and 4 bases had no gene match. The CDR3: CASSGQGHPNYGYTF. CDR3 DNA: TGTGCCAGCTCAGGACAGGGGCACCCTAACTATGGCTACACCTTC.

This clone was counted a single time. This chain links TRBV30 with TRBJ1-2, with D possibly being TRBD1 (6 bases). Germline V gene sequence: CDR1 GTSNPN, CDR2 SVGIG (reference sequence). The V end was cut by 5 bases, the J end by 6 bases, with 19 bases between. This CDR3 is built from 14 residues. For the CDR3, the DNA is TGTGCCTGGGGGATCCCCTACAGGGTGGATGGCTACACCTTC. This encodes CAWGIPYRVDGYTF.

V gene TRBV29-1 combines with J gene TRBJ2-7; D not resolved. Germline lookup yields CDR1 SQVTM and CDR2 ANQGSEA. The V end was cut by 4 bases, the J end by 4 bases, with 11 bases between. The CDR3 extends over 12 amino acids. The CDR3 protein is CSVAWLTYEQYF. The DNA of the CDR3 is TGCAGCGTTGCTTGGCTGACTTACGAGCAGTACTTC.

The chain couples TRBV19 to TRBJ1-5; 11 bases are a match to TRBD1. V was clipped by 5 bases and J by 4 bases; unmatched bases: 4. There are 15 residues in the CDR3. Germline V CDR1 and CDR2: LNHDA, SQIVND (reference sequence). Written as DNA, the CDR3 is TGTGCCAGTAGTGGACAGGGGGCAGGAAATCAGCCCCAGCATTTT. Its protein is CASSGQGAGNQPQHF.

This sequence joins TRBV27 and TRBJ2-7; 9 positions match TRBD2. Germline values: CDR1 MNHEY, CDR2 SMNVEV (reference sequence). V was clipped by 9 bases and J by 0 bases; unmatched bases: 6. The CDR3 is made up of 14 amino acids. CDR3 DNA sequence: TGTGCCAGGAGTAGCGGGAGTTCCTCCTACGAGCAGTACGTC. As protein: CARSSGSSSYEQYV.

The V gene is TRBV19, the J gene TRBJ2-3; D not resolved. Germline V gene data show CDR1 as LNHDA and CDR2 as SQIVND (reference sequence). V lost 5 bases and J 4 bases, leaving 19 bases between the germline ends. There are 16 residues in the CDR3. CDR3 DNA sequence: TGTGCCAGTAGTCAACGATCATTGTTGGCCCCAGATACGCAGTATTTT. The encoded protein is CASSQRSLLAPDTQYF.

This clone was found once. The rearrangement uses TRBV4-3 and TRBJ2-5, with D possibly matching TRBD2 (6 bases). The V gene lost 3 bases and the J gene lost 2 bases, with 13 bases spanning the gap. Germline CDR1 and CDR2: LGHNA and YSLEER. The length of the CDR3 is 15 residues. The CDR3 spells CASSQGPGVQETQYF. Written as DNA, the CDR3 is TGCGCCAGCAGCCAGGGCCCGGGAGTACAAGAGACCCAGTACTTC.

V gene TRBV4-3 combines with J gene TRBJ2-5; D uncertain. Trimming shortened V by 0 bases and J by 3 bases, and 11 bases separated the two germline ends. In germline, CDR1 is LGHNA, CDR2 YSLEER. The CDR3 length is 15 residues. The CDR3 protein is CASSQDLLVEETQYF. The CDR3 DNA sequence: TGCGCCAGCAGCCAAGATCTTTTGGTCGAAGAGACCCAGTACTTC.